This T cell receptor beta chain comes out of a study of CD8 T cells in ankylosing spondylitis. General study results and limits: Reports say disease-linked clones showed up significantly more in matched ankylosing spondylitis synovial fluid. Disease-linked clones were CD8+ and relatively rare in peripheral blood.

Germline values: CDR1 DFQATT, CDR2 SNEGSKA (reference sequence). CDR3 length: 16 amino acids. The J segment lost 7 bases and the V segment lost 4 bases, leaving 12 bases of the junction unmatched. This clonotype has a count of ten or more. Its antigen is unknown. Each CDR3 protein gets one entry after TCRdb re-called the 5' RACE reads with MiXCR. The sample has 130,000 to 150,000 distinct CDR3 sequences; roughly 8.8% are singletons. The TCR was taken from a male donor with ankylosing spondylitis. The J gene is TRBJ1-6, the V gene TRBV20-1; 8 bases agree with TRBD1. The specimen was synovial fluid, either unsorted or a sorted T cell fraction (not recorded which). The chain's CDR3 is CSATGQGPGGNSPLHF. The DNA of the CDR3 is TGCAGTGCTACCGGACAGGGTCCCGGGGGGAATTCACCCCTCCACTTT.